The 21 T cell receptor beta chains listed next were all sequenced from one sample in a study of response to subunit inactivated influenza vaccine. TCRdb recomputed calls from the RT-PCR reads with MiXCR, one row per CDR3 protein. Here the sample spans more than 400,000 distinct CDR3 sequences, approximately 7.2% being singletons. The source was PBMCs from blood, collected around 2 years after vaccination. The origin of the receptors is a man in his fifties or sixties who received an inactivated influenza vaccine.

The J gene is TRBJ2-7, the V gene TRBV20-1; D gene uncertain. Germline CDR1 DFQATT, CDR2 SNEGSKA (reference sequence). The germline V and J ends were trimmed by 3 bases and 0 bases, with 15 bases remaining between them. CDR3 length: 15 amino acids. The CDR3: CSARELGGGSYEQYF. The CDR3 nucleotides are TGCAGTGCTAGGGAGCTAGGTGGCGGCTCCTACGAGCAGTACTTC.

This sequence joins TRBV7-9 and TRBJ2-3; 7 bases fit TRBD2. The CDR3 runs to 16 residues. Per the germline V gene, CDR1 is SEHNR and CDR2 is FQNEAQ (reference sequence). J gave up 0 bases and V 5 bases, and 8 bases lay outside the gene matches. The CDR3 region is CASSREAGASTDTQYF. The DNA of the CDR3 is TGTGCCAGCAGCCGCGAGGCGGGAGCCAGCACAGATACGCAGTATTTT.

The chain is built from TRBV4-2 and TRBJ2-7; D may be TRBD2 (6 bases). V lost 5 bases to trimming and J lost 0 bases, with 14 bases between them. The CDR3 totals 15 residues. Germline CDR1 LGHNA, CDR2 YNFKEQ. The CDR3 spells CASSGTGTASYEQYF. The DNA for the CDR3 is TGTGCCAGCAGCGGGACCGGGACTGCCTCCTACGAGCAGTACTTC.

The CDR3 region has the DNA TGCGCCAGCAGCCAAGATGGGACAGGGCTAAAACTGTTTTTT. It translates to CASSQDGTGLKLFF. The V gene is TRBV4-1, the J gene TRBJ1-4, with TRBD1 matching over 9 bases. Germline V gene sequence: CDR1 MGHRA, CDR2 YSYEKL. The CDR3 has 14 residues. Trimming cost V 0 bases and J 10 bases; bases outside gene matches: 3.

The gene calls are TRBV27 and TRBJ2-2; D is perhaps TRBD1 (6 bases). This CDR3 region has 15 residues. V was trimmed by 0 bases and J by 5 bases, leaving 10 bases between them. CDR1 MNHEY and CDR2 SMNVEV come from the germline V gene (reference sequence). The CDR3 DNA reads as TGTGCCAGCAGTTTATCGACCCAGGGGACCGGGGAGCTGTTTTTT. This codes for CASSLSTQGTGELFF.

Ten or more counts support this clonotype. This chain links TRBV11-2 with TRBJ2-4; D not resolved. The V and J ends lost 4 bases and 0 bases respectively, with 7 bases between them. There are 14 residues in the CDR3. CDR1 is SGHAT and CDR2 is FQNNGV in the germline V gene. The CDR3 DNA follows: TGTGCCAGCAGCTCTCCGCGAGCCAAAAACATTCAGTACTTC. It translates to CASSSPRAKNIQYF.

The CDR3 DNA is TGTGCCAGCAGTTTATCGGGGGGTAACTATGGCTACACCTTC. It codes for CASSLSGGNYGYTF. This chain links TRBV27 with TRBJ1-2; D perhaps matches TRBD1 (5 bases). The CDR3 runs 14 residues. The V gene lost 0 bases and the J gene lost 1 base, with 6 bases spanning the gap. The germline V gene encodes CDR1 MNHEY and CDR2 SMNVEV (reference sequence).

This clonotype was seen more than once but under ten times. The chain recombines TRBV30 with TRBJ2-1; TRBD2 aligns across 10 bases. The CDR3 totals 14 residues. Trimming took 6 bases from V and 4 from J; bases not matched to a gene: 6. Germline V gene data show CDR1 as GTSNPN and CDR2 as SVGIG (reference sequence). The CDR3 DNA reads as TGTGCCTGCACGCCAGCGGGGGGGTACAATGAGCAGTTCTTC. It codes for CACTPAGGYNEQFF.

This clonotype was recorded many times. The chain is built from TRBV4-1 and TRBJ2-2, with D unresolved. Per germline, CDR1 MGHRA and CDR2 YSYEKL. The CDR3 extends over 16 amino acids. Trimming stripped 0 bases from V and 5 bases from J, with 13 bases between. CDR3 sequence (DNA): TGCGCCAGCAGCCAAGATAGCACCGTGAAAACCGGGGAGCTGTTTTTT. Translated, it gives CASSQDSTVKTGELFF.

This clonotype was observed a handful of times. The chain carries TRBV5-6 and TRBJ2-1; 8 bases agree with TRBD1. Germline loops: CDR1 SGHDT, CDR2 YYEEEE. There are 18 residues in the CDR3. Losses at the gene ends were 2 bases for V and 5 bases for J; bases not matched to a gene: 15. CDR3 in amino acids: CASSFRSRWDRRNNEQFF. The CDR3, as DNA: TGTGCCAGCAGCTTTAGGTCGAGGTGGGACAGGAGAAACAATGAGCAGTTCTTC.

The CDR3 DNA sequence: TGTGCCACAAGCAGGGTAAATGAGCAGTTCTTC. Translating gives CATSRVNEQFF. V usage is TRBV10-3 and J usage is TRBJ2-1; a possible D gene is TRBD1 (5 bases). Trimming took 10 bases from V and 7 from J, leaving 11 bases between them. Looked up from germline, CDR1 is ENHRY and CDR2 is SYGVKD. The CDR3 runs 11 residues.

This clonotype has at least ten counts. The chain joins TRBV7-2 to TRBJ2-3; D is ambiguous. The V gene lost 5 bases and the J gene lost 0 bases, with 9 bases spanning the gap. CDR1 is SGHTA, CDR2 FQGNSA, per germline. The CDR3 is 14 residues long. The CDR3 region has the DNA TGTGCCAGCAGCCCCGTGGGTAGCACAGATACGCAGTATTTT. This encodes CASSPVGSTDTQYF.

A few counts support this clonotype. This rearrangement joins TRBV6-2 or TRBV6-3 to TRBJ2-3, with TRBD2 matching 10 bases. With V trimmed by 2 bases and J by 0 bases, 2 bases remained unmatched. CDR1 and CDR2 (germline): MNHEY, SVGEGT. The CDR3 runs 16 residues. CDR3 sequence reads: CASSYLAGVSTDTQYF. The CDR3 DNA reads TGTGCCAGCAGTTACCTAGCGGGGGTGAGCACAGATACGCAGTATTTT.

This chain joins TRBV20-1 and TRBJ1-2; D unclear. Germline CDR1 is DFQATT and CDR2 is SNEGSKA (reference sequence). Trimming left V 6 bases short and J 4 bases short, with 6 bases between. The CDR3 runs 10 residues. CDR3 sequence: CSADTYGYTF. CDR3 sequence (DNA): TGCAGTGCCGACACCTATGGCTACACCTTC.

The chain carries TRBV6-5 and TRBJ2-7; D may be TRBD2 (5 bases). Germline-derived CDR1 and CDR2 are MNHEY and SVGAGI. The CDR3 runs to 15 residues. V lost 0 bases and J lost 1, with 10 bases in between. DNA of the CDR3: TGTGCCAGCAGTTACTCGGTGGAGGATTCCTACGAGCAGTACTTC. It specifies CASSYSVEDSYEQYF.

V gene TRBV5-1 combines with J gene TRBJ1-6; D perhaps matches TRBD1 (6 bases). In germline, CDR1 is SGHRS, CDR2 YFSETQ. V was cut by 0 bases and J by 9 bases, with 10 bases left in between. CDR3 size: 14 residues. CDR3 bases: TGCGCCAGCAGCTTGGAAACAGGGACTTCACCCCTCCACTTT. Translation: CASSLETGTSPLHF.

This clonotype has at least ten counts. CDR3 amino acids: CSARDLRGARELFF. As DNA, the CDR3 is TGCAGTGCTAGAGATCTTAGGGGGGCCCGGGAGCTGTTTTTT. This chain joins TRBV20-1 and TRBJ2-2; D could derive from TRBD1 or TRBD2 (6 bases each). The V gene lost 0 bases and the J gene lost 9 bases, with 14 bases spanning the gap. Germline values: CDR1 DFQATT, CDR2 SNEGSKA (reference sequence). The length of the CDR3 is 14 residues.

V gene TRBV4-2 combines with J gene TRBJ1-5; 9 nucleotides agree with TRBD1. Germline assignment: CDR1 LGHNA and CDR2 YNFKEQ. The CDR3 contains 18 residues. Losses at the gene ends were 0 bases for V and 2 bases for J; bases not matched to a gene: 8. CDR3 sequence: CASSQEGTGRIGNQPQHF. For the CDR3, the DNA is TGTGCCAGCAGCCAAGAGGGGACAGGGAGGATAGGCAATCAGCCCCAGCATTTT.

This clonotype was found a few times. CDR3: CSALPALGNEQFF. The CDR3 DNA is TGCAGTGCTCTCCCGGCCCTGGGGAATGAGCAGTTCTTC. The rearrangement uses TRBV20-1 and TRBJ2-1; no clear D gene. Germline V gene data show CDR1 as DFQATT and CDR2 as SNEGSKA (reference sequence). V lost 5 bases to trimming and J lost 7 bases, with 15 bases between them. The CDR3 contains 13 residues.

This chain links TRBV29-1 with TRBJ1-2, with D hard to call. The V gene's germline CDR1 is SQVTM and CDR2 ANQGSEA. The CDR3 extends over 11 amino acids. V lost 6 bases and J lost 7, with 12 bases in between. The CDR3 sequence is CSVDGDSGYTF. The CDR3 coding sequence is TGCAGCGTCGACGGGGATTCTGGCTACACCTTC.

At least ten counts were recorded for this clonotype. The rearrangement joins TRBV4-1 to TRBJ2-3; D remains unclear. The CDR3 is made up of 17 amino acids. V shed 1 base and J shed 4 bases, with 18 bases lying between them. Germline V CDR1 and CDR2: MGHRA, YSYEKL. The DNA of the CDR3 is TGCGCCAGCAGCCAAGTACTGCGAGGAGTAGAGGCAGATACGCAGTATTTT. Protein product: CASSQVLRGVEADTQYF.